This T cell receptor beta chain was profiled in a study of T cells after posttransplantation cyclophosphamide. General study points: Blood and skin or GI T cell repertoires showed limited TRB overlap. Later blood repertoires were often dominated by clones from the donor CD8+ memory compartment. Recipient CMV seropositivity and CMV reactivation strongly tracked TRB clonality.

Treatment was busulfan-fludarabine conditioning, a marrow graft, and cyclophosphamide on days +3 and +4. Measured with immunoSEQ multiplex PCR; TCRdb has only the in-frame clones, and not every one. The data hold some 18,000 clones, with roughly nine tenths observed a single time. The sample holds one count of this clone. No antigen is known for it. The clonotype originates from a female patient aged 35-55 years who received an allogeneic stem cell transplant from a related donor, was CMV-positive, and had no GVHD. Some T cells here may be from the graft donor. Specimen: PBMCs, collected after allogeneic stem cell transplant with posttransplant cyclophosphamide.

The CDR3 is CATGGAPVIYNEQFF. CDR3 coding DNA: TGTGCCACCGGAGGGGCCCCGGTTATCTACAATGAGCAGTTCTTC. This chain uses TRBV6-5 with TRBJ2-1, with D tentatively TRBD2 (6 bases). The CDR3 has 15 residues. Germline V CDR1 and CDR2: MNHEY, SVGAGI. The V end lost 10 bases, the J end lost 3 bases, and 19 bases lay between the germline ends.